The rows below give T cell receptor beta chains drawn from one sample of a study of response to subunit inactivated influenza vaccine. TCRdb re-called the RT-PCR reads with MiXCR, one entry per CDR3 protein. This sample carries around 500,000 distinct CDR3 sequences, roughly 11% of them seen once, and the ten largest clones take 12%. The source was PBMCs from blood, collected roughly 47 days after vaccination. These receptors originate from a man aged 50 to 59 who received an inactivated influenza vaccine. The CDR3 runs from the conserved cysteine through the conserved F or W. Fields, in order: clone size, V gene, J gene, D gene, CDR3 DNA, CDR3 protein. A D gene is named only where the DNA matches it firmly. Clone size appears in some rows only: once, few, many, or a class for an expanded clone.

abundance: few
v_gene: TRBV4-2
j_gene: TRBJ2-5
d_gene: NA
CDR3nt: TGTGCCAGCAGCCAAGGAGGAGCGGTTGGGAAAGAGACCCAGTACTTC
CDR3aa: CASSQGGAVGKETQYF

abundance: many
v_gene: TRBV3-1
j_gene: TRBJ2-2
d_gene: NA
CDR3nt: TGTGCCAGCAGACAAGCGGGTAGGAACACCGGGGAGCTGTTTTTT
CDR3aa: CASRQAGRNTGELFF

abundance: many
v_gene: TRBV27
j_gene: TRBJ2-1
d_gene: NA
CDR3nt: TGTGCCAGCAGTCCGGCTAGGGCTTATGGGAATGAGCAGTTCTTC
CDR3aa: CASSPARAYGNEQFF

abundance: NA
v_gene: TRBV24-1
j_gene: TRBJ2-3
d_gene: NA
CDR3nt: TGTGCCACCAGTGATCCGACCGGGTTTCGGTCTCGCACAGATACGCAGTATTTT
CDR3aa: CATSDPTGFRSRTDTQYF

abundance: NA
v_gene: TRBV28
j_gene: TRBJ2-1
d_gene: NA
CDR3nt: TGTGCCAGCAGTCTCATAACAGAATACAATGAGCAGTTCTTC
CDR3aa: CASSLITEYNEQFF

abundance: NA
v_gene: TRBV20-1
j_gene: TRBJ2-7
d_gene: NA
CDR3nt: TGCAGTGCTAGAGATTTGAATAAGCGGGCGCTGAGCTCCTACGAGCAGTACTTC
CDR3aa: CSARDLNKRALSSYEQYF

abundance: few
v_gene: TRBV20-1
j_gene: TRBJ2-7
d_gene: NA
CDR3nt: TGCAGTGCTTCACCGGGCCCGTACGAGCAGTACTTC
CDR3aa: CSASPGPYEQYF

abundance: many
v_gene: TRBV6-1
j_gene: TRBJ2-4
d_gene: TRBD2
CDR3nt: TGTGCCAGCAGTCCGGGACTAGCGGTAGCCAAAAACATTCAGTACTTC
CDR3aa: CASSPGLAVAKNIQYF

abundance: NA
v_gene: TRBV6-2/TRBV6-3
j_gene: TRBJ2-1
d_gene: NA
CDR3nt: TGTGCCAGCTCCGGACAGAGCAGGAATGAGCAGTTCTTC
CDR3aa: CASSGQSRNEQFF

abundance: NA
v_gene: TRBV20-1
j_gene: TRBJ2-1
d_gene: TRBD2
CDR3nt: TGCTGTGCTAGAAGTCTACTAGCGGGAGGGCCCTATGAGCAGTTCTTC
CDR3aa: CCARSLLAGGPYEQFF

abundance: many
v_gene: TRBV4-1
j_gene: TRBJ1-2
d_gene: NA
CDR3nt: TGCGCCAGCAGCCAGCTACTCCAGGGGAGGGGTGGGGAAGGCTACACCTTC
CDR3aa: CASSQLLQGRGGEGYTF

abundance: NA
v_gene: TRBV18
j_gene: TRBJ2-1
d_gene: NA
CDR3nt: TGTGCCAGCTCACCGCAGAACAATGAGCAGTTCTTC
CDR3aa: CASSPQNNEQFF

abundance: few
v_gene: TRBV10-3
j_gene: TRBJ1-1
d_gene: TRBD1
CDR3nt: TGTGCCATCAGTGAGGGGCCAGGGGGTAACACTGAAGCTTTCTTT
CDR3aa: CAISEGPGGNTEAFF

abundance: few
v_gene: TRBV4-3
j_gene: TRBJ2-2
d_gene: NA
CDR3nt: TGCGCCAGCAGCCAAGACCTCCTGGCAGGGAGAAGCACCGGGGAGCTGTTTTTT
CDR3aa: CASSQDLLAGRSTGELFF

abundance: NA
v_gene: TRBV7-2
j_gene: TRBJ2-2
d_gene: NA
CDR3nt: TGTGCCAGCAGCTTAGTGACGCGGTCTAAGGCCGGGGAGCTGTTTTTT
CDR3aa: CASSLVTRSKAGELFF

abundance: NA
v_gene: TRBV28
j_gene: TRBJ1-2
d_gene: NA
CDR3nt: TGTGCCAGCAGGACGGGGGGCTATGGCTACACCTTC
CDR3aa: CASRTGGYGYTF

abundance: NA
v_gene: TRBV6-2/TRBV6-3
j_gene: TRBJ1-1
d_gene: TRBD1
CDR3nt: TGTGCCAGCAGCCCCCGCGGACAGGGATTCACTGAAGCTTTCTTT
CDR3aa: CASSPRGQGFTEAFF

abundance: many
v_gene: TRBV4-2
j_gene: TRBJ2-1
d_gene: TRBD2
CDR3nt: TGTGCCAGCAGCCAATCGCGGGGGAGGGATGAGCAGTTCTTC
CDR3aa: CASSQSRGRDEQFF

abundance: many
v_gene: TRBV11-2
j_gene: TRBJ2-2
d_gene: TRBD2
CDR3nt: TGTGCCAGCAGCTTAGGAACTAGCGGGAACACCGGGGAGCTGTTTTTT
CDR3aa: CASSLGTSGNTGELFF

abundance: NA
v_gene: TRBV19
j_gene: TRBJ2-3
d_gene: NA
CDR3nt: TGTGCCAGTAGTATTCGTGGCTACACTAGCACAGATACGCAGTATTTT
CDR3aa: CASSIRGYTSTDTQYF

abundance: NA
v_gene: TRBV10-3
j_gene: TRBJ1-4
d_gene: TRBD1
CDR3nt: TGTGCCATCAGTGAGGGACAGGGAAGCGAAAAACTGTTTTTT
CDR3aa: CAISEGQGSEKLFF

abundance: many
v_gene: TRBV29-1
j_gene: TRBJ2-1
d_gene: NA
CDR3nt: TGCAGCGTCGGCCCCTACAATGAGCAGTTCTTC
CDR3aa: CSVGPYNEQFF

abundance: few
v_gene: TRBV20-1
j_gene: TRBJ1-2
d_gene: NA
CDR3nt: TGCAGTGCTTCCAGGGTCGGGAGCTATGGCTACACCTTC
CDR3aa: CSASRVGSYGYTF

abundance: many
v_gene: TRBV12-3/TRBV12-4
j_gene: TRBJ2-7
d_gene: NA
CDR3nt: TGTGCCAGCAGTTTAGCTCACAGGAAGTTGGGCGAGCAGTACTTC
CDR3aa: CASSLAHRKLGEQYF

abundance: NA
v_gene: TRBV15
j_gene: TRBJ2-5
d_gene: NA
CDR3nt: TGTGCCACCAGCAGAGTTGGGGGGCAAGAGACCCAGTACTTC
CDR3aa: CATSRVGGQETQYF

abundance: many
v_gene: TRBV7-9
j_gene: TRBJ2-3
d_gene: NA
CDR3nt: TGTGCCAGCAGCAGCCGGGACGGACCAACAGATACGCAGTATTTT
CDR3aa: CASSSRDGPTDTQYF

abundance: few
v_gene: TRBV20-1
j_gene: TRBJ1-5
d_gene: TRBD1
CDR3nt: TGCAGTGCTAGAGCGCAGACAGGGGCGGGGGGAGGCAATCAGCCCCAGCATTTT
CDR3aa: CSARAQTGAGGGNQPQHF